Below, 11 T cell receptor beta chains from the same sample are listed, as sequenced in a study of Ad26.COV2.S vaccination and SARS-CoV-2 variants. Using immunoSEQ multiplex PCR, the repertoire was profiled, and TCRdb retains in-frame clones only, with some absent. The repertoire consists of 180,000 or so clones, with around nine tenths occurring once and the leading ten covering 5.5% to 6%. Specimen: peripheral blood, collected after recovery from COVID-19. The source of these receptors is a human donor who had recovered from COVID-19.

This rearrangement joins TRBV5-1 to TRBJ1-6; 7 bases align to TRBD1. The germline V gene encodes CDR1 SGHRS and CDR2 YFSETQ. After removal of 5 bases from V and 10 bases from J, the junction contained 9 bases not matched to a gene. The CDR3 totals 14 residues. CDR3 coding DNA: TGCGCCAGCAGTCCGACAGGGCTCTCCTCACCCCTCCACTTT. Protein: CASSPTGLSSPLHF.

The chain joins TRBV5-8 to TRBJ2-7; tentative D call: TRBD2 (7 bases). CDR1 and CDR2 (germline): SGHTS, YDEGEE. Trimming removed 4 bases at V and 2 bases at J, with 13 bases between. CDR3 length: 14 amino acids. The CDR3 region is CASSIGGATYEQYF. In nucleotides, the CDR3 is TGTGCCAGCAGCATAGGGGGGGCTACCTACGAGCAGTACTTC.

J is TRBJ2-1 and V is TRBV9; D is unclear. CDR1 and CDR2 (germline): SGDLS, YYNGEE. The CDR3 has 11 amino acids. The V gene lost 0 bases and the J gene lost 8 bases, with 3 bases spanning the gap. CDR3 bases: TGTGCCAGCAGCGTAGCGGATGAGCAGTTCTTC. Translating it yields CASSVADEQFF.

The V call is TRBV7-8, the J call TRBJ2-1, with TRBD1 identical over 8 bases. Trimming removed 3 bases from V and 7 bases from J; junction bases left unmatched: 2. Germline loops: CDR1 SGHVS, CDR2 FQNEAQ. The CDR3 totals 13 residues. CDR3 nucleotide sequence: TGTGCCAGCAGCTTCTACAGGGGGAATGAGCAGTTCTTC. It encodes CASSFYRGNEQFF.

Only one count was recorded for this clone. This chain uses TRBV7-3 with TRBJ2-1; 7 nucleotides line up with TRBD1. Germline V gene sequence: CDR1 SGHTA, CDR2 FQGTGA. Trimming took 4 bases from V and 4 from J; bases not matched to a gene: 7. The length of the CDR3 is 15 residues. DNA for the CDR3: TGTGCCAGCAGCTACCGACAGGGCCTGTACAATGAGCAGTTCTTC. This gives the protein CASSYRQGLYNEQFF.

This chain links TRBV5-5 with TRBJ1-2, with unresolved D. V was cut by 0 bases and J by 5 bases, with 5 bases left in between. This CDR3 spans 12 amino acids. Germline lookup yields CDR1 SGHKS and CDR2 YYEKEE (reference sequence). The CDR3 DNA is TGTGCCAGCAGCTTGGATCAATATGGCTACACCTTC. This codes for CASSLDQYGYTF. The whole variable domain, filled in from reference TRBV5-5 and TRBJ1-2, reads DAGVTQSPTHLIKTRGQQVTLRCSPISGHKSVSWYQQVLGQGPQFIFQYYEKEERGRGNFPDRFSARQFPNYSSELNVNALLLGDSALYLCASSLDQYGYTFGSGTRLTVV.

Notes on this clone: One junction end disagrees with the germline gene, perhaps due to a read error. Different DNA sequences within this sample yield the same CDR3. V gene TRBV10-3 combines with J gene TRBJ1-1, with 8 bases lining up with TRBD1. Looked up from germline, CDR1 is ENHRY and CDR2 is SYGVKD. The CDR3 is made up of 14 amino acids. DNA of the CDR3: TGTGCCATCAGAGGACAGGGAAAGAACACTGAGGCTTTCTTT. Translation: CAIRGQGKNTEAFF.

V is TRBV6-2 or TRBV6-3 and J is TRBJ1-5, with 9 bases identical to TRBD1. The V gene's germline CDR1 is MNHEY and CDR2 SVGEGT. CDR3 size: 15 residues. V lost 2 bases and J lost 8; bases outside the gene matches: 7. CDR3 coding DNA: TGTGCCAGCAGTTACCTCGGACAGGGGAAGGAGCCCCAGCATTTT. It encodes CASSYLGQGKEPQHF.

The rearrangement links TRBV13 to TRBJ1-2; the D is unclear. V gave up 5 bases and J gave up 4 bases, with 11 bases separating them. The CDR3 is 13 residues long. Germline V gene sequence: CDR1 PRHDT, CDR2 FYEKMQ (reference sequence). In DNA, the CDR3 is TGTGCCAGCAGCCTGTCGGGGAGCTATGGCTACACCTTC. It yields the protein CASSLSGSYGYTF.

The V gene is TRBV29-1, the J gene TRBJ1-6, with 10 bases lining up with TRBD1. Looked up from germline, CDR1 is SQVTM and CDR2 is ANQGSEA. The V segment lost 5 bases and the J segment 9 bases; nucleotides outside the gene matches: 4. The CDR3 totals 13 residues. CDR3 loop: CSVRQGATSPLHF. The CDR3, as DNA: TGCAGCGTTCGACAGGGGGCTACTTCACCCCTCCACTTT.

The J gene is TRBJ2-5, the V gene TRBV5-1; a weak D match, TRBD1 (5 bases). The V end lost 3 bases, the J end lost 6 bases, and 9 bases lay between the germline ends. The germline CDR1 and CDR2 sequences are SGHRS and YFSETQ. The CDR3 covers 12 residues. Here the CDR3 DNA reads TGCGCCAGCAGCTCGGACATTCAGACCCAGTACTTC. Amino acid sequence: CASSSDIQTQYF.